This T cell receptor (beta chain) was sequenced in a study of T cell responses to AZD1222 COVID-19 vaccine. Whole-study context: Pooling of second doses given at about 4 or about 12 weeks was done. Regarding the study as a whole: CD4 TCRs associated with vaccination spanned spike, dominating at 160-218 and 743-854. Nearly half of unique spike-specific TCRs reportedly avoided B.1.351 and B.1.1.7 mutated regions. Repertoires were obtained only post-peak T cell response.

Sequenced by immunoSEQ multiplex PCR; TCRdb stores in-frame clones only, minus some. Of over 65,000 clones listed, about 78% are singletons. A remark on this clone: No antigen is known for it.

Germline assignment: CDR1 SNHLY and CDR2 FYNNEI. The CDR3 has 15 amino acids. Trimming took off 3 bases at V and 1 base at J, with 12 bases between the two ends. The genes are TRBV2 and TRBJ2-5, with a tentative D call TRBD1 (5 bases). The sequence derives from an adult in good health. The sequenced sample was peripheral blood, obtained on day 0 of AZD1222 vaccination. CDR3 loop: CASSDAAGLQETQYF. The CDR3 bases are TGTGCCAGCAGTGACGCGGCAGGGCTCCAAGAGACCCAGTACTTC.